The next 32 T cell receptor beta chains were all read from a single sample in a study of blood T cell repertoires in COVID-19. The repertoire was sequenced with immunoSEQ multiplex PCR; TCRdb's copy has only in-frame clones and lacks some. Counted here are roughly 320,000 clones, approximately 90% occurring once; the ten biggest clones make up about 4%. The sequenced sample was PBMCs or T cells enriched from blood (not recorded which). Receptor source: a woman younger than 45 who had been exposed to COVID-19.

This clone was recorded only once. This chain connects TRBV18 to TRBJ1-5; TRBD1 agrees at 8 bases. The CDR3 consists of 15 residues. In germline, CDR1 is KGHSH, CDR2 LQKENI. The trim removed 5 bases at V and 1 base at J, leaving 4 bases unmatched. CDR3 coding DNA: TGTGCCAGCTCAGCGACAGGGGTAAGCAATCAGCCCCAGCATTTT. Amino acid sequence: CASSATGVSNQPQHF.

The chain is built from TRBV10-3 and TRBJ1-6, with 7 bases aligning to TRBD1. The CDR3 consists of 13 residues. The germline gives CDR1 ENHRY, CDR2 SYGVKD. The ends lost 9 bases at V and 6 bases at J; junction bases unmatched: 5. CDR3 DNA sequence: TGTGCCATACGAGGGACAGTTAATTCACCCCTCCACTTT. Its protein product is CAIRGTVNSPLHF.

The V call is TRBV5-1, the J call TRBJ2-7, with 12 bases fitting TRBD2. The junction had 5 bases not matched to a gene; V was cut back by 4 bases and J by 3 bases. CDR3 length: 15 residues. In germline, CDR1 is SGHRS, CDR2 YFSETQ. The CDR3 coding sequence is TGCGCCAGCAGCATGACTAGCGGGGGTGACTACGAGCAGTACTTC. It codes for CASSMTSGGDYEQYF.

The rearrangement uses TRBV19 and TRBJ1-1; 7 nucleotides align to TRBD1. In germline, CDR1 is LNHDA, CDR2 SQIVND (reference sequence). Trimming removed 6 bases from V and 4 bases from J; junction bases left unmatched: 5. The CDR3 length is 13 residues. The CDR3 loop reads CASRYHRGTEAFF. In DNA form, the CDR3 reads TGTGCCAGTAGGTACCACAGGGGCACTGAAGCTTTCTTT.

The rearrangement joins TRBV25-1 to TRBJ2-5; TRBD1 matches 9 bases. Trimming at V came to 4 bases and at J to 2 bases, leaving 8 bases not matched to a gene. CDR3 length: 16 amino acids. CDR1 and CDR2 from the germline V gene are MGHDK and SYGVNS. The CDR3: CASSVGDRALQETQYF. The DNA of the CDR3 is TGTGCCAGCAGTGTAGGGGACAGGGCTTTGCAAGAGACCCAGTACTTC.

V usage is TRBV11-3 and J usage is TRBJ2-2; 8 bases are a match to TRBD2. With 3 bases clipped from V and 8 bases from J, the junction kept 2 bases outside the gene matches. Germline V lookup: CDR1 SGHNT, CDR2 YENEEA. There are 13 residues in the CDR3. DNA for the CDR3: TGTGCCAGCAGCTTTAGCGGGGCTGGGGAGCTGTTTTTT. Translated, it gives CASSFSGAGELFF.

This chain uses TRBV7-9 with TRBJ1-4; TRBD1 matches at 9 bases. Per the germline V gene, CDR1 is SEHNR and CDR2 is FQNEAQ (reference sequence). This CDR3 is 17 amino acids long. V was pared by 4 bases and J by 0 bases, with 6 bases of the junction left unmatched. The CDR3 DNA sequence: TGTGCCAGCAGCTCACAGGGGGCGCTTGCAACTAATGAAAAACTGTTTTTT. Translated, it gives CASSSQGALATNEKLFF. The whole variable domain, remainder taken from reference TRBV7-9 and TRBJ1-4, is DTGVSQNPRHKITKRGQNVTFRCDPISEHNRLYWYRQTLGQGPEFLTYFQNEAQLEKSRLLSDRFSAERPKGSFSTLEIQRTEQGDSAMYLCASSSQGALATNEKLFFGSGTQLSVL.

The rearrangement joins TRBV19 to TRBJ1-1; tentative D call: TRBD1 (5 bases). V lost 5 bases and J lost 5, with 15 bases in between. Per the germline V gene, CDR1 is LNHDA and CDR2 is SQIVND (reference sequence). The CDR3 covers 14 residues. In DNA form, the CDR3 reads TGTGCCAGTAGTCCCCGGGACTGGGGGACTGAAGCTTTCTTT. Its translation: CASSPRDWGTEAFF. Combining the CDR3 with reference TRBV19 and TRBJ1-1 gives the whole variable domain DGGITQSPKYLFRKEGQNVTLSCEQNLNHDAMYWYRQDPGQGLRLIYYSQIVNDFQKGDIAEGYSVSREKKESFPLTVTSAQKNPTAFYLCASSPRDWGTEAFFGQGTRLTVV.

This chain connects TRBV7-2 to TRBJ2-7; 8 bases are a match to TRBD1. Trimming removed 5 bases from V and 7 bases from J; junction bases left unmatched: 4. CDR3 length: 12 residues. Germline-derived CDR1 and CDR2 are SGHTA and FQGNSA. The CDR3 DNA reads as TGTGCCAGCAGCCGGACAGGGCGGGAGCAGTACTTC. This sequence encodes CASSRTGREQYF.

The genes are TRBV6-5 and TRBJ1-2; 7 nucleotides align to TRBD1. The CDR3 covers 15 residues. The ends lost 5 bases at V and 2 bases at J; junction bases unmatched: 8. Germline V lookup: CDR1 MNHEY, CDR2 SVGAGI. In nucleotides, the CDR3 is TGTGCCAGCAGTAGGGCCGGGACAGAGAACTATGGCTACACCTTC. The encoded protein is CASSRAGTENYGYTF.

The CDR3 loop reads CASSGGRWTANRGYTF. CDR3 coding DNA: TGTGCCAGCAGCGGCGGTAGATGGACAGCGAATCGCGGCTACACCTTC. The gene calls are TRBV9 and TRBJ1-2; D is perhaps TRBD1 (6 bases). V shed 3 bases and J shed 8 bases, with 23 bases lying between them. This CDR3 comprises 16 residues. CDR1 is SGDLS and CDR2 is YYNGEE in the germline V gene.

This sequence joins TRBV7-9 and TRBJ1-3; 8 bases align to TRBD1. J gave up 2 bases and V 1 base, and 7 bases lay outside the gene matches. The V gene's germline CDR1 is SEHNR and CDR2 FQNEAQ (reference sequence). The CDR3 is 17 residues long. DNA for the CDR3: TGTGCCAGCAGCTTAGATGTCAGGGGGCTAACTGGAAACACCATATATTTT. Its translation is CASSLDVRGLTGNTIYF.

This clone was seen only a few times. The chain links TRBV9 to TRBJ2-2; 7 bases are a match to TRBD1. After removal of 3 bases from V and 4 bases from J, the junction contained 6 bases not matched to a gene. The CDR3 is 15 residues long. Germline-derived CDR1 and CDR2 are SGDLS and YYNGEE. CDR3 protein: CASSALDRATGELFF. For the CDR3, the DNA is TGTGCCAGCAGCGCCCTCGACAGGGCCACCGGGGAGCTGTTTTTT.

This CDR3 reads CASSSRGVDQPQHF. Written as DNA, the CDR3 is TGTGCCAGCAGTTCCAGGGGTGTGGATCAGCCCCAGCATTTT. The chain has TRBV2 and TRBJ1-5; D possibly corresponds to TRBD1 (6 bases). CDR1 and CDR2 (germline): SNHLY, FYNNEI. Trimming stripped 5 bases from V and 5 bases from J, with 13 bases between. This CDR3 spans 14 amino acids.

This clone was found once. The gene calls are TRBV18 and TRBJ2-7; 8 bases are shared with TRBD1. The V segment lost 5 bases and the J segment 4 bases; nucleotides outside the gene matches: 7. Germline-derived CDR1 and CDR2 are KGHSH and LQKENI. CDR3 size: 14 residues. For the CDR3, the DNA is TGTGCCAGCTCATCAGGACAGGGAAAGTACGAGCAGTACTTC. It translates to CASSSGQGKYEQYF.

The chain links TRBV19 to TRBJ2-4, with D maybe TRBD2 (7 bases). There are 17 residues in the CDR3. The germline V gene encodes CDR1 LNHDA and CDR2 SQIVND (reference sequence). V lost 5 bases to trimming and J lost 6 bases, with 23 bases between them. The CDR3 bases are TGTGCCAGTAGTCCTCAAGGAGGGGGGGACCGGAGAAACATTCAGTACTTC. This sequence encodes CASSPQGGGDRRNIQYF.

The chain joins TRBV9 to TRBJ1-1, with 9 bases aligning to TRBD1. Germline V gene lookup returns CDR1 SGDLS and CDR2 YYNGEE. J was trimmed by 8 bases and V by 7 bases; bases with no gene match: 9. The CDR3 loop spans 13 amino acids. The DNA of the CDR3 is TGTGCCAGCTCAAAACCGGGACAGGGAGAAGCTTTCTTT. Its protein is CASSKPGQGEAFF.

The chain uses TRBV19 and TRBJ1-2; D is ambiguous. Per germline, CDR1 LNHDA and CDR2 SQIVND (reference sequence). V shed 3 bases and J shed 4 bases, with 21 bases lying between them. CDR3 length equals 17 residues. Here the CDR3 DNA reads TGTGCCAGTAGTATCGGAAGCGGACGCCTTACCACCTATGGCTACACCTTC. Translating gives CASSIGSGRLTTYGYTF.

The genes are TRBV5-4 and TRBJ2-2, with D tentatively TRBD1 (6 bases). The CDR3 loop spans 15 amino acids. V gave up 0 bases and J gave up 2 bases, with 8 bases separating them. Germline lookup yields CDR1 SGHNT and CDR2 YYREEE (reference sequence). The CDR3 sequence: CASSLGQVNTGELFF. CDR3 bases: TGTGCCAGCAGCTTGGGACAGGTTAACACCGGGGAGCTGTTTTTT.

The V and J genes are TRBV9 and TRBJ2-1; D possibly corresponds to TRBD1 (6 bases). V lost 0 bases to trimming and J lost 4 bases, with 11 bases between them. Germline loops: CDR1 SGDLS, CDR2 YYNGEE. This CDR3 has 15 amino acids. CDR3 loop: CASSVAGGRYNEQFF. The CDR3 nucleotides read TGTGCCAGCAGCGTAGCTGGGGGCCGATACAATGAGCAGTTCTTC.

The chain links TRBV5-6 to TRBJ2-5, with 7 positions matching TRBD1. Germline trimming cut 4 bases from V and 5 bases from J; bases unmatched to any gene: 11. CDR3 length: 15 amino acids. Germline values: CDR1 SGHDT, CDR2 YYEEEE. The DNA of the CDR3 is TGTGCCAGCAGCCCCGAGACGGGGACAGAGGAGACCCAGTACTTC. Its protein product is CASSPETGTEETQYF.

V usage is TRBV28 and J usage is TRBJ2-3; a possible D gene is TRBD2 (5 bases). The germline V gene encodes CDR1 MDHEN and CDR2 SYDVKM. This CDR3 spans 15 amino acids. V was pared by 5 bases and J by 1 base, with 13 bases between. CDR3 DNA sequence: TGTGCCAGCAGTATGATTCAGAGGGGCACAGATACGCAGTATTTT. As protein: CASSMIQRGTDTQYF. Full variable domain (missing parts from reference TRBV28 and TRBJ2-3): DVKVTQSSRYLVKRTGEKVFLECVQDMDHENMFWYRQDPGLGLRLIYFSYDVKMKEKGDIPEGYSVSREKKERFSLILESASTNQTSMYLCASSMIQRGTDTQYFGPGTRLTVL.

V gene TRBV6-1 combines with J gene TRBJ2-4; 9 bases align to TRBD2. The CDR3 length is 20 residues. V lost 4 bases and J lost 0; bases outside the gene matches: 16. Germline CDR1 MNHNS, CDR2 SASEGT. CDR3 region: CASSVPTSAGGFLAKNIQYF. The DNA for the CDR3 is TGTGCCAGCAGTGTGCCCACATCAGCGGGGGGCTTCCTAGCCAAAAACATTCAGTACTTC.

This clone was seen only a few times. The chain recombines TRBV2 with TRBJ2-1; 11 bases line up with TRBD2. V shed 4 bases and J 6 bases; nucleotides not matched to a gene: 8. CDR3 size: 16 residues. Germline CDR1 and CDR2: SNHLY and FYNNEI. This chain's CDR3 is CASSGIGTSGRNEQFF. The DNA for the CDR3 is TGTGCCAGCAGTGGAATCGGGACTAGCGGACGCAATGAGCAGTTCTTC.

The chain recombines TRBV5-5 with TRBJ1-5, with D perhaps matching TRBD1 (5 bases). The germline gives CDR1 SGHKS, CDR2 YYEKEE (reference sequence). The CDR3 sequence is 13 residues long. Trimming took off 2 bases at V and 10 bases at J, with 13 bases between the two ends. CDR3 sequence reads: CASSFLAGGPQHF. CDR3 in DNA: TGTGCCAGCAGCTTTTTGGCCGGGGGTCCCCAGCATTTT.

The chain links TRBV4-2 to TRBJ2-7, with a possible D match to TRBD1 (6 bases). Trimming stripped 0 bases from V and 0 bases from J, with 15 bases between. Germline CDR1 LGHNA, CDR2 YNFKEQ. CDR3 length: 17 amino acids. This CDR3 is CASSQDYAGAISYEQYF. The CDR3 nucleotides read TGTGCCAGCAGCCAAGATTATGCAGGGGCGATCTCCTACGAGCAGTACTTC.

The chain has TRBV2 and TRBJ1-5, with 8 bases that match TRBD1. CDR3 length equals 14 residues. The germline V gene encodes CDR1 SNHLY and CDR2 FYNNEI. The J segment lost 6 bases and the V segment lost 5 bases, leaving 6 bases of the junction unmatched. The CDR3 DNA follows: TGTGCCAGCAGTTACCGACAGGGGATTCAGCCCCAGCATTTT. It codes for CASSYRQGIQPQHF.

The chain joins TRBV11-2 to TRBJ1-6, with TRBD1 matching over 7 bases. The V segment lost 0 bases and the J segment 7 bases; nucleotides outside the gene matches: 0. In germline, CDR1 is SGHAT, CDR2 FQNNGV. The CDR3 length is 14 residues. This CDR3 is CASSLEQGNSPLHF. CDR3 DNA: TGTGCCAGCAGCTTAGAACAGGGGAATTCACCCCTCCACTTT.

The rearrangement uses TRBV24-1 and TRBJ1-2; D is unresolved. Trimming removed 3 bases from V and 8 bases from J, with 12 bases in between. The germline V gene has CDR1 KGHDR and CDR2 SFDVKD. This CDR3 has 13 amino acids. Here the CDR3 DNA reads TGTGCCACCAGTGATGATGGAGGGATGGGCTACACCTTC. Translating it yields CATSDDGGMGYTF.

V is TRBV2 and J is TRBJ1-1; D not certain. The ends were cut back, 3 bases at V and 5 bases at J, with 7 bases in the middle. CDR3 length equals 12 residues. Germline V gene sequence: CDR1 SNHLY, CDR2 FYNNEI. The CDR3, as DNA: TGTGCCAGCAGTGACCTTAAAACTGAAGCTTTCTTT. Protein sequence: CASSDLKTEAFF.

Only one count was recorded for this clone. The chain employs TRBV18 and TRBJ2-5; no clear D gene. V was trimmed by 3 bases and J by 2 bases, leaving 16 bases between them. In germline, CDR1 is KGHSH, CDR2 LQKENI. There are 16 residues in the CDR3. The CDR3 here is CASSPVAQAQQETQYF. The CDR3 DNA follows: TGTGCCAGCTCACCCGTGGCGCAGGCACAACAAGAGACCCAGTACTTC.

The CDR3 loop reads CASSLVGRRFHGYTF. The CDR3 DNA follows: TGTGCCAGCAGCTTGGTTGGGAGAAGATTTCACGGCTACACCTTC. The V and J genes are TRBV5-4 and TRBJ1-2, with D unclear. V was cut by 0 bases and J by 8 bases, with 17 bases left in between. The CDR3 runs 15 residues. The germline gives CDR1 SGHNT, CDR2 YYREEE (reference sequence).